The rows below give T cell receptor beta chains drawn from one sample of a study of monozygotic twins with inflammatory bowel disease. TCRdb re-called the 5' RACE reads and gives one entry per CDR3 protein, without DNA. The sample totals some 330,000 distinct CDR3 sequences. Sequencing was carried out using blood. Receptor source: a human donor with ulcerative colitis or Crohn's disease, or a healthy co-twin of an affected twin (not recorded which). Both conserved end residues are part of each CDR3. Fields, in order: V gene, J gene, CDR3 protein.

TRBV20-1	TRBJ2-2	CSARGRTGATNTGELFF
TRBV24-1	TRBJ1-2	CATSDTRTGSYGYTF
TRBV5-1	TRBJ1-6	CASSLQGIDLNSPLHF
TRBV21-1	TRBJ2-1	CASVAGFSYNEQFF
TRBV7-2	TRBJ2-1	CASSLATSSYNEQFF
TRBV18	TRBJ1-2	CASSPPLRSGGYTF
TRBV29-1	TRBJ2-2	CSVEEQSGTGELFF
TRBV28	TRBJ1-3	CASSFSAPGNTIYF
TRBV6-2/TRBV6-3	TRBJ2-1	CASSYADRGEQFF
TRBV10-3	TRBJ2-5	CAISPRQEVETQYF
TRBV7-2	TRBJ1-5	CASRPTGEGQPQHF
TRBV5-1	TRBJ2-1	CASSTAGGVSYNEQFF
TRBV30	TRBJ1-2	CAWSVKDRANYGYTF
TRBV29-1	TRBJ2-7	CSVVAGAAEQYF
TRBV20-1	TRBJ2-5	CSADSRGFFETQYF
TRBV5-5	TRBJ2-1	CASSITGIRHEQFF
TRBV6-1	TRBJ2-3	CASRPGTGGLDTQYF
TRBV2	TRBJ1-6	CASSRQSSYNSPLHF
TRBV27	TRBJ2-2	CASSLRRAGTGELFF
TRBV5-5	TRBJ1-3	CASSYPGQGASLGNTIYF
TRBV7-2	TRBJ2-2	CASSSRSTGELFF
TRBV18	TRBJ2-3	CASSLRGTDTQYF
TRBV24-1	TRBJ2-1	CATRRTGTGGDEQFF
TRBV10-3	TRBJ1-1	CAISDRNTEAFF
TRBV6-2/TRBV6-3	TRBJ2-5	CASSFNLLVSGQETQYF
TRBV2	TRBJ2-7	CACGLAGGYEQYF
TRBV6-2/TRBV6-3	TRBJ1-5	CASSSDRVDQPQHF
TRBV7-3	TRBJ2-7	CASSLKDSYEQYF
TRBV11-2	TRBJ2-1	CASSSLQGWGNEQFF
TRBV29-1	TRBJ2-7	CSATSSGASSREQYF
TRBV20-1	TRBJ2-7	CSARDKGRLGTVGYEQYF
TRBV20-1	TRBJ2-5	CSASNPQTQYF
TRBV7-8	TRBJ1-5	CASSLHGSGVSNQPQHF
TRBV20-1	TRBJ2-5	CSASPPGEETQYF
TRBV29-1	TRBJ2-1	CSVAKRGGLGEQFF
TRBV27	TRBJ2-6	CASSPRVPGANVLTF
TRBV4-3	TRBJ1-2	CASSLAAGHRGLYGYTF
TRBV6-2/TRBV6-3	TRBJ2-7	CASSYSRGLSSYEQYF
TRBV5-5	TRBJ2-7	CASSPGQGRAEQYF
TRBV6-5	TRBJ1-2	CASSSPGQGLYGYTF
TRBV7-2	TRBJ1-2	CASSRTRGGYTF
TRBV12-3/TRBV12-4	TRBJ2-2	CASSFRGINTGELFF
TRBV29-1	TRBJ2-3	CSVRDTSWGTDTQYF
TRBV28	TRBJ2-6	CASSLPRMTGGGGANVLTF
TRBV7-2	TRBJ2-1	CASSLVVSGSNEQFF
TRBV12-3/TRBV12-4	TRBJ2-1	CASSSTSVRNEQFF
TRBV6-1	TRBJ1-1	CASSELLRDTEAFF
TRBV29-1	TRBJ2-6	CSVFQNSGANVLTF
TRBV9	TRBJ2-7	CASSVGGSGELYEQYF
TRBV6-1	TRBJ1-1	CASTQQWDGNTEAFF
TRBV7-2	TRBJ1-5	CASSTGLGQPQHF
TRBV20-1	TRBJ2-3	CSAPRTSGGAGTQYF
TRBV6-2/TRBV6-3	TRBJ1-5	CASNPGQWASPQHF